The entry below describes one T cell receptor (beta chain). Antigen: not known. The assay was immunoSEQ multiplex PCR, and TCRdb's table has in-frame clones only and misses some. The sample consists of about 41,000 clones, around 88% of them appearing once. Germline V gene sequence: CDR1 SNHLY, CDR2 FYNNEI. V lost 4 bases and J lost 7, with 11 bases in between. This CDR3 spans 13 amino acids. These data originate in a study of T cells in narcolepsy. Findings and limits, study-wide: Same-patient CSF and blood CD4+ T cell clonotypes included HCRT-specific and TRIB2-specific autoreactive ones. Autoreactive clone sequences were missing from some blood memory CD4+ repertoires.

The chain carries TRBV2 and TRBJ1-5; D not certain. What was sequenced was CD45RA- memory CD4+ T cells from PBMCs. The origin of this receptor is a human donor with narcolepsy. CDR3 DNA sequence: TGTGCCAGCAGTGTTAGTTGGGCACAGCCCCAGCATTTT. The encoded protein is CASSVSWAQPQHF.